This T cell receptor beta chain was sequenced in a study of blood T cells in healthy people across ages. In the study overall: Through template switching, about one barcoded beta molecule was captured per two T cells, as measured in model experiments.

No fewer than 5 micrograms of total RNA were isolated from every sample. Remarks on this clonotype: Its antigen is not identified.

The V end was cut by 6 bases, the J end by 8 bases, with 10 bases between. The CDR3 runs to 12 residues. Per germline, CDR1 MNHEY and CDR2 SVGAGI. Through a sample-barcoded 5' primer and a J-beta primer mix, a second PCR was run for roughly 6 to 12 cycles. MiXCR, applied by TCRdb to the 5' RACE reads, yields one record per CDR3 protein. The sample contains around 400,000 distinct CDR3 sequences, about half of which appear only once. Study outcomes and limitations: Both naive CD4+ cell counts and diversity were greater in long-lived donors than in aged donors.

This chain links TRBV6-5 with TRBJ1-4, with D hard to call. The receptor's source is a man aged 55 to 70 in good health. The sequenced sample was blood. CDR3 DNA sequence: TGTGCCAGCAGCAATACGCCGGAAAAACTGTTTTTT. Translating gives CASSNTPEKLFF.